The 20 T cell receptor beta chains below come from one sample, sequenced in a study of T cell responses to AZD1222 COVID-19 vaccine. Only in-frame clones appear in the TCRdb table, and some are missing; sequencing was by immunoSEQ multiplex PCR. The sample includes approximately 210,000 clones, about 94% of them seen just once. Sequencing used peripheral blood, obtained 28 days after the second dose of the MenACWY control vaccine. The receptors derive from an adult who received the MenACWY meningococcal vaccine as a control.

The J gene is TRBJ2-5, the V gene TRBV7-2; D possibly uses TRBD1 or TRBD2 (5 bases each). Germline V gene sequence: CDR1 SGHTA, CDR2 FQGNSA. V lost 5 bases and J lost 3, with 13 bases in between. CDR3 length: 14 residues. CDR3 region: CASSPRGAEETQYF. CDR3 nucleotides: TGTGCCAGCAGCCCTAGAGGGGCGGAAGAGACCCAGTACTTC. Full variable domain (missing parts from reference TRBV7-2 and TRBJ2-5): GAGVSQSPSNKVTEKGKDVELRCDPISGHTALYWYRQSLGQGLEFLIYFQGNSAPDKSGLPSDRFSAERTGGSVSTLTIQRTQQEDSAVYLCASSPRGAEETQYFGPGTRLLVL.

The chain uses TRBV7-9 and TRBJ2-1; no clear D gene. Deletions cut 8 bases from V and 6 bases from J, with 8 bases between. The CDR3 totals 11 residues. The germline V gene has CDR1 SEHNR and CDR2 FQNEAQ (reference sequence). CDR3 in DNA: TGTGCCAGCCTTAGGGCCAATGAGCAGTTCTTC. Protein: CASLRANEQFF.

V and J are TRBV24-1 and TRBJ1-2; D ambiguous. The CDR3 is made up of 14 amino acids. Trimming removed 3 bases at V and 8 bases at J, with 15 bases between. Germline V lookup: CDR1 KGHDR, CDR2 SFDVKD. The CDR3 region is CATSDPRRAGGYTF. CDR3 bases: TGTGCCACCAGTGATCCCCGACGGGCGGGGGGCTACACCTTC.

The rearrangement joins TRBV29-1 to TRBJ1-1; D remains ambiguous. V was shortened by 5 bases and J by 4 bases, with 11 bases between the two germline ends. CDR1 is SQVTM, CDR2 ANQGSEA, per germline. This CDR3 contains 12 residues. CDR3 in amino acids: CSVLSVSTEAFF. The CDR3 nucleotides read TGCAGCGTTTTGAGTGTGAGCACTGAAGCTTTCTTT. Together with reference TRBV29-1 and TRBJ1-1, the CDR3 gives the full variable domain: SAVISQKPSRDICQRGTSLTIQCQVDSQVTMMFWYRQQPGQSLTLIATANQGSEATYESGFVIDKFPISRPNLTFSTLTVSNMSPEDSSIYLCSVLSVSTEAFFGQGTRLTVV.

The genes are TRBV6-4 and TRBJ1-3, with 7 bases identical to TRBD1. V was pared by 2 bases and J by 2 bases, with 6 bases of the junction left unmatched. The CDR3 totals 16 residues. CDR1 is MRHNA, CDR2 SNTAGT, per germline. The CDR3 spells CASSDDKTGAGNTIYF. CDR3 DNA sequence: TGTGCCAGCAGTGACGATAAAACAGGGGCTGGAAACACCATATATTTT.

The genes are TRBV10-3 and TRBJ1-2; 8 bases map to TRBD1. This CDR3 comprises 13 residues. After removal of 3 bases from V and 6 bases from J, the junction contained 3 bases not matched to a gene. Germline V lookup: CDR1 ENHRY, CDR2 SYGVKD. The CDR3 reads CAISDTGGNGYTF. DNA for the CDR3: TGTGCCATCAGTGACACAGGGGGGAATGGCTACACCTTC.

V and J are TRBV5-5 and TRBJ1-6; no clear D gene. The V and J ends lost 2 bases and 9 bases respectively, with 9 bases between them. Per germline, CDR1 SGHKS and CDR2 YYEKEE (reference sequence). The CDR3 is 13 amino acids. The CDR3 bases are TGTGCCAGCAGCTTCACGACTATTTCACCCCTCCACTTT. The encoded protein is CASSFTTISPLHF.

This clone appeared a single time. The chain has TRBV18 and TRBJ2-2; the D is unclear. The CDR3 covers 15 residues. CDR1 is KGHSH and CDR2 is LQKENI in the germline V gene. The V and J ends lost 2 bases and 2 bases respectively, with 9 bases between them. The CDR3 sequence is CASSPFGRNTGELFF. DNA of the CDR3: TGTGCCAGCTCACCATTTGGCAGAAACACCGGGGAGCTGTTTTTT.

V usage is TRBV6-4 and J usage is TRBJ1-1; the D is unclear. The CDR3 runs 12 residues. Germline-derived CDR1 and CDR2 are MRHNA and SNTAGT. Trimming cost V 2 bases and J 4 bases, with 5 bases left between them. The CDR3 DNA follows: TGTGCCAGCAGTGACGGCGTCACTGAAGCTTTCTTT. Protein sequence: CASSDGVTEAFF.

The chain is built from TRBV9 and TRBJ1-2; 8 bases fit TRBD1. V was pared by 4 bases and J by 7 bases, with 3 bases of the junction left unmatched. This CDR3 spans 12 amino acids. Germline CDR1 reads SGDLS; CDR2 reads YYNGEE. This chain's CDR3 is CASSSQGAGYTF. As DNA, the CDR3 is TGTGCCAGCAGCAGTCAGGGGGCTGGCTACACCTTC. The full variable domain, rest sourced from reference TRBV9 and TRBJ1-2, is DSGVTQTPKHLITATGQRVTLRCSPRSGDLSVYWYQQSLDQGLQFLIQYYNGEERAKGNILERFSAQQFPDLHSELNLSSLELGDSALYFCASSSQGAGYTFGSGTRLTVV.

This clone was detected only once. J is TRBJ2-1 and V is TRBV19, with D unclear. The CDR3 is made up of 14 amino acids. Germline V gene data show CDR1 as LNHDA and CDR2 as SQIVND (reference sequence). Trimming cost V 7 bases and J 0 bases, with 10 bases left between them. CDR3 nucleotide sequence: TGTGCCAGTACCTCCGCGAGCTCCTACAATGAGCAGTTCTTC. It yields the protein CASTSASSYNEQFF.

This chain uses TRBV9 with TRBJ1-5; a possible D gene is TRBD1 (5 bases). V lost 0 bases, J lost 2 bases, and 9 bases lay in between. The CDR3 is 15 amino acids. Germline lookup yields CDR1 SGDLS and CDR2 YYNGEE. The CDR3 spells CASSVVGRGNQPQHF. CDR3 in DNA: TGTGCCAGCAGCGTAGTGGGGCGCGGCAATCAGCCCCAGCATTTT.

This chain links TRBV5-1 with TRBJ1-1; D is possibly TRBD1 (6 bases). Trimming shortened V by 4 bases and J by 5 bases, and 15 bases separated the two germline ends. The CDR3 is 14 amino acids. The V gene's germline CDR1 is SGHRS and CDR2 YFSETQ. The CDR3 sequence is CASSPQGTGTEAFF. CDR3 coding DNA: TGCGCCAGCAGCCCACAGGGAACAGGGACTGAAGCTTTCTTT.

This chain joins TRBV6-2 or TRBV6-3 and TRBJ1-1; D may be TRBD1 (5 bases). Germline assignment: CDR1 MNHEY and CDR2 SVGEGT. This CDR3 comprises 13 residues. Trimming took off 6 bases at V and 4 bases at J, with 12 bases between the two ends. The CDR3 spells CASSLDSLTEAFF. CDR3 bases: TGTGCCAGCAGCCTAGACAGCCTCACTGAAGCTTTCTTT.

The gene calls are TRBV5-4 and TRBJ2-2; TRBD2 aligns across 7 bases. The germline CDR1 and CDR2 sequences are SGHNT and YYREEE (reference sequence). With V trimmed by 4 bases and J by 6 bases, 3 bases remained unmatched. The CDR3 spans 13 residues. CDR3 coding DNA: TGTGCCAGCAGCCGGACTAGTGCCGGGGAGCTGTTTTTT. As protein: CASSRTSAGELFF.

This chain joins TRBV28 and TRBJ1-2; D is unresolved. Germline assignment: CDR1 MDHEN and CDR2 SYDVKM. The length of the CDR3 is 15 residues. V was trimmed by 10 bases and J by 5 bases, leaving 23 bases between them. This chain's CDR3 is CATTWGAQQTYGYTF. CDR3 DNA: TGTGCCACCACCTGGGGAGCACAACAAACATATGGCTACACCTTC.

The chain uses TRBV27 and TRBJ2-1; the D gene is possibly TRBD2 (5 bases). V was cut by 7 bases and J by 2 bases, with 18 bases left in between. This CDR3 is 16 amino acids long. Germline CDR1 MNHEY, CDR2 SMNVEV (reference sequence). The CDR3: CASMLRVGGPYNEQFF. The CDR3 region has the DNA TGTGCCAGCATGTTGAGGGTTGGAGGCCCCTACAATGAGCAGTTCTTC.

Written as DNA, the CDR3 is TGTGCCAGCAGCCCCCTCCTAATTCAAACAGATACGCAGTATTTT. Translation gives CASSPLLIQTDTQYF. The genes are TRBV6-2 or TRBV6-3 and TRBJ2-3; D gene uncertain. Germline V gene lookup returns CDR1 MNHEY and CDR2 SVGEGT. Between the trimmed V and J ends, which lost 6 bases and 3 bases, there was a span of 16 bases. This CDR3 comprises 15 residues.

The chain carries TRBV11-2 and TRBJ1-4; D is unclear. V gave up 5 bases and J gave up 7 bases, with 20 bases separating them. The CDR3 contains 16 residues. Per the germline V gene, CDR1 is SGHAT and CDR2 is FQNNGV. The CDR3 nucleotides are TGTGCCAGCAGCCGAGAGAGTGGCGGAATTGGTGAAAAACTGTTTTTT. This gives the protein CASSRESGGIGEKLFF.

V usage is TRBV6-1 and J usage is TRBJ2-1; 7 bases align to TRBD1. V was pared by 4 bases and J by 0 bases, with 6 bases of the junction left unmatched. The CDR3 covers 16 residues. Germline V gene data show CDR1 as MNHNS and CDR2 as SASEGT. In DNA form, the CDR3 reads TGTGCCAGCAGTGGACCGGGACAGAGCTCCTACAATGAGCAGTTCTTC. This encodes CASSGPGQSSYNEQFF.